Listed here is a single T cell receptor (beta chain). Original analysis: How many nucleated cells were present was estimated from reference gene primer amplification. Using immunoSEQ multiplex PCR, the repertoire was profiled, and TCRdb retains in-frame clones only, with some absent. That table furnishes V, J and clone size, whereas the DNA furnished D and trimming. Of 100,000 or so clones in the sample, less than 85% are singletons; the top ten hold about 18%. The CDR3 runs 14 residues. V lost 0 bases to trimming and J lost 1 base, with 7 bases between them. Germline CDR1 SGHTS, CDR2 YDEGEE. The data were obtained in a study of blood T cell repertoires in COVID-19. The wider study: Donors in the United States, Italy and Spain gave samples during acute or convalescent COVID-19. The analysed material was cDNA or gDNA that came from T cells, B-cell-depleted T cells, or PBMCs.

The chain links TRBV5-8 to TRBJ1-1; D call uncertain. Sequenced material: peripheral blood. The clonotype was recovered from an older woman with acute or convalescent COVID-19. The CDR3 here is CASSLGPQNTEAFF. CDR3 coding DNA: TGTGCCAGCAGCTTGGGGCCCCAGAACACTGAAGCTTTCTTT.